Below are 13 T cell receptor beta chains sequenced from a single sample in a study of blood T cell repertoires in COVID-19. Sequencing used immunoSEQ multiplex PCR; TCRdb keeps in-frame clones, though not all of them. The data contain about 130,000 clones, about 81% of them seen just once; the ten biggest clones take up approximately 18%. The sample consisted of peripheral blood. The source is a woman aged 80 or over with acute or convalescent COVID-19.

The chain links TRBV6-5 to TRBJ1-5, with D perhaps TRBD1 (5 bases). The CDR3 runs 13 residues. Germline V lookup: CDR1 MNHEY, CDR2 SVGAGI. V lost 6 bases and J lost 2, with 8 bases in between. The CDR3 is CASSPRGNQPQHF. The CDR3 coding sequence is TGTGCCAGCAGCCCCAGGGGCAATCAGCCCCAGCATTTT.

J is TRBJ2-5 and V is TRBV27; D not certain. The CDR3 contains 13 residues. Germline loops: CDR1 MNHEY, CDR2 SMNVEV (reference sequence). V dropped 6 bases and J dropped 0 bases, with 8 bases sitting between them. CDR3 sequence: CASSGLNQETQYF. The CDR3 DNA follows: TGTGCCAGCAGCGGGTTAAACCAAGAGACCCAGTACTTC.

CDR3 sequence (DNA): TGTGCCAGCAGCTTGGGAGCAGGGGGGTTCTACGAGCAGTACTTC. It is translated as CASSLGAGGFYEQYF. The chain employs TRBV5-4 and TRBJ2-7; TRBD1 is a possible D gene (7 bases). Deletions cut 0 bases from V and 3 bases from J, with 13 bases between. This CDR3 is 15 amino acids long. CDR1 is SGHNT and CDR2 is YYREEE in the germline V gene (reference sequence). Together with reference TRBV5-4 and TRBJ2-7, the CDR3 gives the full variable domain: ETGVTQSPTHLIKTRGQQVTLRCSSQSGHNTVSWYQQALGQGPQFIFQYYREEENGRGNFPPRFSGLQFPNYSSELNVNALELDDSALYLCASSLGAGGFYEQYFGPGTRLTVT.

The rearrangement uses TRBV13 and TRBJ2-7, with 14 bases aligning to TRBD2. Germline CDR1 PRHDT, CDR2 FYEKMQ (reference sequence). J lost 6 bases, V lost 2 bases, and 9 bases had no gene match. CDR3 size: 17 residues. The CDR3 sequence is CASSLTGTSGGTAEQYF. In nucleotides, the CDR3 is TGTGCCAGCAGCTTAACCGGGACTAGCGGGGGCACAGCCGAGCAGTACTTC.

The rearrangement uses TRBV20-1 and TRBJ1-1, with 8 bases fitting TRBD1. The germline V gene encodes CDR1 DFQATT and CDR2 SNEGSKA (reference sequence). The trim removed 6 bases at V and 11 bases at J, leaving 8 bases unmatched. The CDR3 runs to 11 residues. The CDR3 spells CSAKTGERAFF. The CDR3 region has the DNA TGCAGTGCGAAGACAGGGGAAAGGGCTTTCTTT.

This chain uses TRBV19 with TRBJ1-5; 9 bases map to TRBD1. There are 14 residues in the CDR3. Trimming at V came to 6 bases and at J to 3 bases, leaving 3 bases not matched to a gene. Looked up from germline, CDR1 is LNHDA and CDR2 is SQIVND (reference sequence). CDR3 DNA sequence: TGTGCCAGTAGCAGACAGGGGGACAATCAGCCCCAGCATTTT. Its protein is CASSRQGDNQPQHF.

CDR3 nucleotides: TGTGCCAGCAGCTTAGAGAGGACAGGGGGAGAGACCCAGTACTTC. Protein: CASSLERTGGETQYF. The V call is TRBV7-9, the J call TRBJ2-5, with 10 bases matching TRBD1. With 1 base clipped from V and 4 bases from J, the junction kept 3 bases outside the gene matches. This CDR3 is built from 15 residues. CDR1 and CDR2 (germline): SEHNR, FQNEAQ (reference sequence).

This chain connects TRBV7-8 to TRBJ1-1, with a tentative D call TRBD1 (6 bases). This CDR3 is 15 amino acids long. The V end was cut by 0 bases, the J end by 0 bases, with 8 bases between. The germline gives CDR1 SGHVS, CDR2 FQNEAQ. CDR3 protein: CASSLAGTLNTEAFF. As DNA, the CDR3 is TGTGCCAGCAGCTTAGCTGGGACACTGAACACTGAAGCTTTCTTT.

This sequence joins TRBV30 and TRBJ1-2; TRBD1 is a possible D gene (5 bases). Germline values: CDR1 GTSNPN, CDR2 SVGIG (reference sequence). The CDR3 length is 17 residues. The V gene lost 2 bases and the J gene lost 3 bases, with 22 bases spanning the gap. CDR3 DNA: TGTGCCTGGAGTCTCCCCCTTTGGCAGGGTCGGGACTATGGCTACACCTTC. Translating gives CAWSLPLWQGRDYGYTF.

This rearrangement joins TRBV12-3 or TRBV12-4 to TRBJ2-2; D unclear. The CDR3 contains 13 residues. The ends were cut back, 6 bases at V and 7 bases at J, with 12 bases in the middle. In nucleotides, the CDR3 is TGTGCCAGCAGGGCAAAGATTTTCGGGGAGCTGTTTTTT. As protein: CASRAKIFGELFF.

This chain's CDR3 is CASQSGTGNTEAFF. The DNA for the CDR3 is TGTGCCAGCCAATCAGGGACAGGGAACACTGAAGCTTTCTTT. V and J are TRBV6-5 and TRBJ1-1, with 8 bases identical to TRBD1. This CDR3 has 14 residues. Germline CDR1 MNHEY, CDR2 SVGAGI. V was clipped by 8 bases and J by 1 base; unmatched bases: 6.

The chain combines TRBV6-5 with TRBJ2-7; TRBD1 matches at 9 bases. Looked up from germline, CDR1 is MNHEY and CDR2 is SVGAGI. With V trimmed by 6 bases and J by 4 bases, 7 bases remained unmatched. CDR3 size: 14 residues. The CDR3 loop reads CASRTGTGHYEQYF. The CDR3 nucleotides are TGTGCCAGCAGGACCGGGACAGGGCATTACGAGCAGTACTTC.

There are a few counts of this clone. This CDR3 reads CATSRDLARNRGGNTIYF. The CDR3 DNA reads TGTGCCACCAGCAGAGACCTCGCACGTAACAGGGGTGGAAACACCATATATTTT. V is TRBV15 and J is TRBJ1-3; 7 bases are a match to TRBD1. The CDR3 totals 18 residues. CDR1 is LNHNV, CDR2 YYDKDF, per germline (reference sequence). Trimming at V came to 0 bases and at J to 3 bases, leaving 11 bases not matched to a gene.